This note documents a single T cell receptor beta chain sequence. Assay used: immunoSEQ multiplex PCR; TCRdb lists only in-frame clones, some missing. The sample consists of around 110,000 clones, approximately 90% of them appearing once. These data originate in a study of OX40 agonist ivuxolimab in advanced cancers. V lost 4 bases, J lost 6 bases, and 7 bases stayed unmatched. The CDR3 contains 13 residues. Per germline, CDR1 SGHRS and CDR2 YFSETQ. The sequences come from CD4+ or CD8+ T cells sorted from blood, collected in a trial of the OX40 agonist ivuxolimab. The chain couples TRBV5-1 to TRBJ2-7; 7 bases map to TRBD1. The clonotype was recovered from an adult with an advanced solid tumor such as melanoma, head and neck, liver or kidney cancer. The CDR3 region is CASSTMGQPEQYF. The CDR3, as DNA: TGCGCCAGCAGCACTATGGGACAGCCCGAGCAGTACTTC.